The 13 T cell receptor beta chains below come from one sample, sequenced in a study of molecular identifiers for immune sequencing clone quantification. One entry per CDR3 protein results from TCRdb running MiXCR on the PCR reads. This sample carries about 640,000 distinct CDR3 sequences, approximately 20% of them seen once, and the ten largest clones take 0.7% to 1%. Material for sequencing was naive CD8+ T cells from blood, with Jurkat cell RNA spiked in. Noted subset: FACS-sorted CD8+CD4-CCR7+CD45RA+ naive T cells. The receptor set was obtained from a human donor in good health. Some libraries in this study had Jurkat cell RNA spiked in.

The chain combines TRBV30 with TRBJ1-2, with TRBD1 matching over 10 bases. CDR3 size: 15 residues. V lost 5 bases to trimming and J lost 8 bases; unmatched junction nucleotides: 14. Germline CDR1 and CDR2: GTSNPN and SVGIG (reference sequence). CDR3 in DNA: TGTGCCTGGTTTCCGGGACAGGGGCCTGGAATAGGCTACACCTTC. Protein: CAWFPGQGPGIGYTF.

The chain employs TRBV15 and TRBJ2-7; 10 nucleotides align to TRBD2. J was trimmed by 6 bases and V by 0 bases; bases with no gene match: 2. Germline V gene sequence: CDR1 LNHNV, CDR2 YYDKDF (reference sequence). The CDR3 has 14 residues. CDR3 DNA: TGTGCCACCAGCAGAGAGGCTAGCGGGAGCGAGCAGTACTTC. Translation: CATSREASGSEQYF.

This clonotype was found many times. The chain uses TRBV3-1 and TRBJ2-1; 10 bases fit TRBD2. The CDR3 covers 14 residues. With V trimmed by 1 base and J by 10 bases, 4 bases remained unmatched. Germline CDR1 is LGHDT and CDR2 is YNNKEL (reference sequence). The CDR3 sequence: CASSQASGRGEQFF. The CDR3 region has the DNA TGTGCCAGCAGCCAAGCTAGCGGGAGAGGGGAGCAGTTCTTC.

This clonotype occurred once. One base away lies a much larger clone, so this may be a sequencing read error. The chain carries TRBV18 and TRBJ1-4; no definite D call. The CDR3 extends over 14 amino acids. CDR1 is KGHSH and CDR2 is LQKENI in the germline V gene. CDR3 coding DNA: TGTGCCAGCCCACCGCGGGTGATGGATGAAAAACTGTTTTTT. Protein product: CASPPRVMDEKLFF.

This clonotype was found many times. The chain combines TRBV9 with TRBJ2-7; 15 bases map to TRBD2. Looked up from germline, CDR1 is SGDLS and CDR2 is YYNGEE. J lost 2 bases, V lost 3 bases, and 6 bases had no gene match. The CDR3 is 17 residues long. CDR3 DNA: TGTGCCAGCAGCGCCGGGACTAGCGGGGGGCCCGCCTACGAGCAGTACTTC. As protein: CASSAGTSGGPAYEQYF.

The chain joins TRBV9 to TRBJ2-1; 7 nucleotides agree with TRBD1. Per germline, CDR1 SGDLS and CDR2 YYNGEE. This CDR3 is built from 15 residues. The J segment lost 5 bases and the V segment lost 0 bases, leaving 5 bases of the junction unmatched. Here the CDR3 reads CASSVDLGGHNEQFF. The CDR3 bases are TGTGCCAGCAGCGTAGATTTAGGGGGCCACAATGAGCAGTTCTTC.

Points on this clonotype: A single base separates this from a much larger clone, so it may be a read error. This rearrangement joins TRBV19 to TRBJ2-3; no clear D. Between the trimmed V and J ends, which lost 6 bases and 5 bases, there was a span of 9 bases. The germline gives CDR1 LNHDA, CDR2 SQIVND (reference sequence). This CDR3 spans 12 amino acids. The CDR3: CASRARLDTQYF. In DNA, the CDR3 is TGTGCCAGTAGGGCACGTTTAGATACGCAGTATTTT.

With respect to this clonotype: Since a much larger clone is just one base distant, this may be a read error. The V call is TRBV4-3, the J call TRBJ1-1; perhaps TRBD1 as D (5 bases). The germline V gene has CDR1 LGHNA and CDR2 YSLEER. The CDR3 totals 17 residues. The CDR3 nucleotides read TGCGCCAGCGGCCAAGATCTTATGGCAGGGCTGAACACTGAAGCTTTCTTT. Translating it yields CASGQDLMAGLNTEAFF.

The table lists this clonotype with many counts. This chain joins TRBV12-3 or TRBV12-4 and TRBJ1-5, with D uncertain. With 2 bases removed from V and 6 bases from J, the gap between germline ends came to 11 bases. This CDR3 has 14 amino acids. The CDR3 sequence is CASSLSQLGQPQHF. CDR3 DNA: TGTGCCAGCAGTTTAAGCCAGTTGGGTCAGCCCCAGCATTTT.

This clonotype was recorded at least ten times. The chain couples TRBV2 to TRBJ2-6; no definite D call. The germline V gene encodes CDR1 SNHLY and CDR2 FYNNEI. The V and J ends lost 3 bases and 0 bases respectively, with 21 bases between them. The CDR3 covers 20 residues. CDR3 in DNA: TGTGCCAGCAGTGACCATAGACAATCAATAGCAAACTCTGGGGCCAACGTCCTGACTTTC. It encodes CASSDHRQSIANSGANVLTF.

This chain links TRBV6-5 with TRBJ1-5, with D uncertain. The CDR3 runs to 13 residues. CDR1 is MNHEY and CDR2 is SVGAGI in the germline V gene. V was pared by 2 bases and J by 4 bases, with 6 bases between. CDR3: CASSYTENQPQHF. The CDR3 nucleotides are TGTGCCAGCAGTTACACCGAGAATCAGCCCCAGCATTTT.

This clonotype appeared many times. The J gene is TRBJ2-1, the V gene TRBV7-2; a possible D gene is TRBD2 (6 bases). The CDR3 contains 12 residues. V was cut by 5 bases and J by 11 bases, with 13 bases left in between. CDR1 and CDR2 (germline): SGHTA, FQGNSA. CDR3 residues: CASSPWGEQQFF. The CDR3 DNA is TGTGCCAGCAGCCCCTGGGGGGAGCAGCAGTTCTTC.

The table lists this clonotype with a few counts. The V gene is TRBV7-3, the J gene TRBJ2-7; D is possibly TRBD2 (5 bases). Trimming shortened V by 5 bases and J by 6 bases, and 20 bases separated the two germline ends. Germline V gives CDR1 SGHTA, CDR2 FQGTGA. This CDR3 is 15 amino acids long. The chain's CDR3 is CASSRRLWQILEQYF. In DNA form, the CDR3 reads TGTGCCAGCAGCCGAAGACTATGGCAGATACTCGAGCAGTACTTC.